The T cell receptor beta chain described here comes from a study of CD8 T cells in Susac syndrome. Random hexamers were used to reverse transcribe the RNA input (about 0.5 to 1 ug). An immunoSEQ multiplex PCR amplified TCR beta CDR3 over 54 Vbeta and 13 Jbeta. Via MiXCR, TCRdb re-called the immunoSEQ multiplex PCR reads, giving one row per CDR3 protein. The sample includes roughly 200,000 distinct CDR3 sequences, 85% to 95% of them seen just once. Sequencing of TCR beta was carried out in blood CD8+ and CD4+ T cells. TEMRA cells were FACS-enriched and CD8+ and CD4+ T cells negatively isolated. Sequenced: CD4+ T cells from PBMCs. The clonotype was recovered from a human donor in good health.

The CDR3 region is CASSGAGQVTGELFF. The CDR3 DNA sequence: TGTGCCAGCAGCGGGGCAGGGCAGGTCACCGGGGAGCTGTTTTTT. The chain combines TRBV13 with TRBJ2-2; TRBD1 is a possible D gene (5 bases). CDR1 and CDR2 (germline): PRHDT, FYEKMQ (reference sequence). The CDR3 is made up of 15 amino acids. Trimming left V 5 bases short and J 4 bases short, with 14 bases between.